This T cell receptor (beta chain) was recovered during a study of CD8+ T cells in alopecia areata. Study in general: Scalp area affected, as a percentage, set the severity score of treated patients. Study-level findings and limits: Many of the expanded lesional clones endured in scalp and blood while on tofacitinib. Scalp clonality, together with expanded CD8+ clones among the top 100, fell significantly with tofacitinib.

RNA, once extracted, was reverse transcribed into cDNA for use as the sequencing template. This table comes from immunoSEQ multiplex PCR, and its TCRdb copy is limited to in-frame clones, with some not included. The sample lists some 200,000 clones, 50% to 70% occurring once. Germline V gene data show CDR1 as MNHEY and CDR2 as SMNVEV (reference sequence). V was pared by 6 bases and J by 4 bases, with 9 bases of the junction left unmatched. This CDR3 contains 15 residues. The treatment is: oral pan-JAK inhibitor, 5-10 mg twice daily. As for this clone: Its antigen is as yet unknown.

The chain joins TRBV27 to TRBJ1-1; 9 bases map to TRBD1. The clonotype originates from a human donor with alopecia areata. This sample comprised CD4+ T cells sorted from blood, obtained at week 4, from a patient treated with tofacitinib. The DNA for the CDR3 is TGTGCCAGCAGACCACAGGGGGCCGGGGGCACTGAAGCTTTCTTT. This translates into CASRPQGAGGTEAFF.